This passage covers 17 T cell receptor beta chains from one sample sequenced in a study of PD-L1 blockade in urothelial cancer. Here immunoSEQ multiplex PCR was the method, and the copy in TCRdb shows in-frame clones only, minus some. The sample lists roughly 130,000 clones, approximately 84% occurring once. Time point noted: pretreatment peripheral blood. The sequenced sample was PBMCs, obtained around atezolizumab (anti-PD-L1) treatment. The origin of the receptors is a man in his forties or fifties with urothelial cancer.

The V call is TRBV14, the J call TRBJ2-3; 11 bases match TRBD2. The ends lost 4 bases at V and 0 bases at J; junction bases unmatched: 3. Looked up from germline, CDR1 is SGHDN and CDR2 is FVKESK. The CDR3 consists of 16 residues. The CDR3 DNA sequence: TGTGCCAGCAGCCGAATAGCGGGAGGGAGCACAGATACGCAGTATTTT. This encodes CASSRIAGGSTDTQYF.

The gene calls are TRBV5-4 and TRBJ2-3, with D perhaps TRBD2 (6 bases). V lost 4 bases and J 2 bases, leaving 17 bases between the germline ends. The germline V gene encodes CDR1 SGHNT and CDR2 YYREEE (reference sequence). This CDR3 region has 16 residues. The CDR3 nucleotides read TGTGCCAGCAGCCTGCCGTCGGACTATACCACAGATACGCAGTATTTT. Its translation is CASSLPSDYTTDTQYF.

CDR3 in amino acids: CASSSTGQGGYGYTF. CDR3 DNA: TGTGCCAGCAGTTCAACGGGACAGGGGGGCTATGGCTACACCTTC. V gene TRBV27 combines with J gene TRBJ1-2, with 11 bases identical to TRBD1. V dropped 4 bases and J dropped 4; count of bases not matched to a gene: 5. Germline CDR1 MNHEY, CDR2 SMNVEV (reference sequence). The CDR3 runs 15 residues.

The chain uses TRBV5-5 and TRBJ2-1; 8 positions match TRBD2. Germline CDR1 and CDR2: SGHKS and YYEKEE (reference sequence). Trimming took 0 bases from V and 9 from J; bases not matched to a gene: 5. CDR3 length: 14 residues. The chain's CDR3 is CASSLAGGPGEQFF. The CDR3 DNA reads TGTGCCAGCAGCTTGGCGGGAGGGCCCGGTGAGCAGTTCTTC.

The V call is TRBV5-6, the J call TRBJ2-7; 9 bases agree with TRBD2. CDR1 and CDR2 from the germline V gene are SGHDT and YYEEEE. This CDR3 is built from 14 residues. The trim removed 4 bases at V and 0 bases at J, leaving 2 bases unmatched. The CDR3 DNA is TGTGCCAGCAGCACGACTAGCGGCTCCTACGAGCAGTACTTC. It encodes CASSTTSGSYEQYF.

DNA for the CDR3: TGTGCCAGCAGTCAAACAGGCTCGCGAGAGCAGTACTTC. It yields the protein CASSQTGSREQYF. The chain joins TRBV2 to TRBJ2-7; D perhaps matches TRBD1 (5 bases). The CDR3 length is 13 residues. Germline values: CDR1 SNHLY, CDR2 FYNNEI. Deletions cut 5 bases from V and 7 bases from J, with 15 bases between.

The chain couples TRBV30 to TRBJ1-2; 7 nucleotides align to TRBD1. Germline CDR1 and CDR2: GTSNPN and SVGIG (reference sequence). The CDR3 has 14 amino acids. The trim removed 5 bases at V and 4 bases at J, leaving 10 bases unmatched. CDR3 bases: TGTGCCTGGGGGGAAAAACAGGGGACCTATGGCTACACCTTC. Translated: CAWGEKQGTYGYTF.

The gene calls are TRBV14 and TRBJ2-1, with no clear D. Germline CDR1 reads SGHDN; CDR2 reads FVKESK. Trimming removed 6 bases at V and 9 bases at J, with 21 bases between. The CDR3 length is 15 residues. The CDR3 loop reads CASRGPASPVAEQFF. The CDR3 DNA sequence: TGTGCCAGCAGGGGCCCCGCGTCCCCCGTGGCTGAGCAGTTCTTC.

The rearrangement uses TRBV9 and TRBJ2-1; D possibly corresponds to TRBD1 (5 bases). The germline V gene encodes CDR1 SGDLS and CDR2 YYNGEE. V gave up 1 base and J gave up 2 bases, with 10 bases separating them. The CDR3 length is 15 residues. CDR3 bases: TGTGCCAGCAGCGTACAGGGTTCCGCCTACAATGAGCAGTTCTTC. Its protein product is CASSVQGSAYNEQFF.

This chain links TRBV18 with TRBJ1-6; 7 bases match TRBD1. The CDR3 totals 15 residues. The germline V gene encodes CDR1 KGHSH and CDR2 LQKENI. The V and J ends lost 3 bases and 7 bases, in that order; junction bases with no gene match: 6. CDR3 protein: CASSPKQGPNSPLHF. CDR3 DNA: TGTGCCAGCTCACCGAAACAGGGGCCGAATTCACCCCTCCACTTT.

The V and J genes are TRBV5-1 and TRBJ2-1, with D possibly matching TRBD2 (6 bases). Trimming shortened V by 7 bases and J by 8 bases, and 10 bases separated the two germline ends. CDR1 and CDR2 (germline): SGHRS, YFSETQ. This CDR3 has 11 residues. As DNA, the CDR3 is TGCGCCAGCCGACTAGTATATGAGCAGTTCTTC. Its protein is CASRLVYEQFF.

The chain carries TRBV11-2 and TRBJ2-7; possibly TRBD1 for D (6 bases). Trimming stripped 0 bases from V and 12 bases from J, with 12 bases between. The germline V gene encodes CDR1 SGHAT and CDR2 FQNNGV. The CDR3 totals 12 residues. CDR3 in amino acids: CASSLDRDTRYF. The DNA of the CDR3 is TGTGCCAGCAGCTTAGATCGGGACACAAGGTACTTC.

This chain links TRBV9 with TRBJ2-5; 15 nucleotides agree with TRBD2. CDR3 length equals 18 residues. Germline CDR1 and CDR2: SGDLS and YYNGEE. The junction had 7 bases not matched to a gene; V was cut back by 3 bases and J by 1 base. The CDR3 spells CASSGWTSGRGIQETQYF. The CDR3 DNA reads TGTGCCAGCAGCGGATGGACTAGCGGGAGGGGTATCCAAGAGACCCAGTACTTC.

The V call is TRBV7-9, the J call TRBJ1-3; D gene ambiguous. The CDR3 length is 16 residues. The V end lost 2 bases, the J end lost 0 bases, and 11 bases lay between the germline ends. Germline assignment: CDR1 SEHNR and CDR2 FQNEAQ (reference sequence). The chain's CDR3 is CASSLIYGFSGNTIYF. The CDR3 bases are TGTGCCAGCAGCTTAATATACGGGTTCTCTGGAAACACCATATATTTT.

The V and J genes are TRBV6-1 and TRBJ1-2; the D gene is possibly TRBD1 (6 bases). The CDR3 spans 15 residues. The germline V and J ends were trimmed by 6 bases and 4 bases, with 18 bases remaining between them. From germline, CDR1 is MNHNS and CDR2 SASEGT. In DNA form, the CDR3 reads TGTGCCAGCAGCCGCACAGGGTGGGCCACCTATGGCTACACCTTC. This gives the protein CASSRTGWATYGYTF.

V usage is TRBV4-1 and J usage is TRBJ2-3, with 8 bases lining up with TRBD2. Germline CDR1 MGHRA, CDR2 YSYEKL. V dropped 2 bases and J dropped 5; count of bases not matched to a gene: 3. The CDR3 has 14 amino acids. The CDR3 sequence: CASSQTSGVDTQYF. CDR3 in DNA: TGCGCCAGCAGCCAAACTAGCGGAGTAGATACGCAGTATTTT.

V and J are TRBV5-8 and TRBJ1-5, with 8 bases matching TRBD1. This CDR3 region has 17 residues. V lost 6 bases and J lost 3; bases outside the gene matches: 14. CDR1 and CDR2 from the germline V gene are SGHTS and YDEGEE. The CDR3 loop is CASTISGGQAYNQPQHF. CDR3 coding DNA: TGTGCCAGCACCATAAGTGGGGGACAGGCGTACAATCAGCCCCAGCATTTT.